The clone carrying this TCR beta chain turned up a few times. Its antigen remains unidentified. Since all of the isolated RNA was reverse transcribed, expressed TCRB transcripts were what got sequenced. Clones were sequenced by immunoSEQ multiplex PCR, and TCRdb holds only the in-frame ones, with some missing. The data hold 400,000 or so clones, with 8.5% to 10% observed a single time. This sample is part of a study of beta chain features in type 1 diabetes. Findings and caveats of the study: For Type 1 diabetes patients, all four CD4+ subsets carried TCRB CDR3s that were moderately but significantly shorter. Here, the possible influence of HLA type (on TCRB rearrangement) remained unresolved. At VDJ recombination sites, type 1 diabetes patients had fewer insertions and more deleted nucleotides.

CD45RO/CCR7/CD25/CD127/CD95/CD27 staining was used to isolate CD4+ naive, central memory, regulatory and stem cell-like memory cells by sorting. In all sorted populations, purity surpassed 95%. The CDR3 has 16 amino acids. V lost 0 bases and J lost 8, with 19 bases in between. The germline V gene encodes CDR1 LGHNA and CDR2 YSLEER. This receptor was taken from a man aged 25-45 years with type 1 diabetes. The chain links TRBV4-3 to TRBJ1-2; the D gene is possibly TRBD1 (5 bases). Sequencing was performed on central memory CD4+ T cells from blood. CDR3 in amino acids: CASSQEQRAGAGGYTF. DNA for the CDR3: TGCGCCAGCAGCCAAGAACAGAGAGCCGGGGCCGGGGGCTACACCTTC.